Here is one TCR beta chain with its context. The sample originates from a study of blood T cells in healthy people across ages. A J-beta primer mix and a sample-barcoded 5' primer were used in a second PCR of roughly 7 to 12 cycles. MiXCR, applied by TCRdb to the 5' RACE reads, yields one record per CDR3 protein. The sample comprises around 790,000 distinct CDR3 sequences, under 45% of which are singletons, and about a fifth rests with the top ten. The sequenced sample was blood. The TCR sequence derives from a man in his 60s in good health.

The CDR3 is CASSLRQGGSTDTQYF. The CDR3 DNA reads TGTGCCAGCAGCTTGAGACAGGGCGGGAGCACAGATACGCAGTATTTT. The chain combines TRBV7-2 with TRBJ2-3; 7 nucleotides agree with TRBD1. The length of the CDR3 is 16 residues. J gave up 0 bases and V 3 bases, and 6 bases lay outside the gene matches. Germline loops: CDR1 SGHTA, CDR2 FQGNSA.